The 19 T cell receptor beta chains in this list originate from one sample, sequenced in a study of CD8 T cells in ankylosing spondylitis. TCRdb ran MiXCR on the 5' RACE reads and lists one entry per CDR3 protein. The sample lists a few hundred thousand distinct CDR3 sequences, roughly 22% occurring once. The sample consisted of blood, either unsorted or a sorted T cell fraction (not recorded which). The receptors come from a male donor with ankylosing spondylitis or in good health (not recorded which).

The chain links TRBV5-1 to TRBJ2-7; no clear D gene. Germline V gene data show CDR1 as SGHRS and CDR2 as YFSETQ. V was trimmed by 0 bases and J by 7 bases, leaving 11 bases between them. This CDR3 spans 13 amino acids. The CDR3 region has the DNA TGCGCCAGCAGCTTGGGTCCCGGCGAGGAGCAGTACTTC. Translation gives CASSLGPGEEQYF.

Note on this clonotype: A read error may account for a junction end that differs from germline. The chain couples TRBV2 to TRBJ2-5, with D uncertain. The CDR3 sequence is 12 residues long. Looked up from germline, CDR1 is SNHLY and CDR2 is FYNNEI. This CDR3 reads CPSRSLQETQYF. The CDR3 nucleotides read TGTCCCAGCAGAAGTCTTCAAGAGACCCAGTACTTC.

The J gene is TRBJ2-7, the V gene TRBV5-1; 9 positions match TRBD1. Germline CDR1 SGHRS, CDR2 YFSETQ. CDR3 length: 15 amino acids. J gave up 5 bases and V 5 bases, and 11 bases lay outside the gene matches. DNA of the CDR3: TGCGCCAGCAGACCATATGGACAGGGGATCGACGAGCAGTACTTC. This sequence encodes CASRPYGQGIDEQYF.

The CDR3 spells CASSPGRQGYLDTQYF. Written as DNA, the CDR3 is TGTGCCAGCAGCCCGGGGAGGCAGGGGTACCTAGATACGCAGTATTTT. The chain uses TRBV7-8 and TRBJ2-3; possibly TRBD1 or TRBD2 for D (6 bases each). Trimming left V 5 bases short and J 5 bases short, with 20 bases between. From germline, CDR1 is SGHVS and CDR2 FQNEAQ. The CDR3 has 16 residues.

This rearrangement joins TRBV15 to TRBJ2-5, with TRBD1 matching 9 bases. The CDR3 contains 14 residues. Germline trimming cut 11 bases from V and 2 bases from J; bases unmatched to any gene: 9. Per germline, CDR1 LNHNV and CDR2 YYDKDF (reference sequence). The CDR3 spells CAAGDRDQQETQYF. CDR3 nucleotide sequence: TGTGCCGCGGGGGACAGGGACCAACAAGAGACCCAGTACTTC.

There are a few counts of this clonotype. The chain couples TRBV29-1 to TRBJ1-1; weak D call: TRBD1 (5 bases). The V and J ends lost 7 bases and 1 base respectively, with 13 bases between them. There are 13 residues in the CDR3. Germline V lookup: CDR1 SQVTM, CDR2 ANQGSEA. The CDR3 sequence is CSAGRGSNTEAFF. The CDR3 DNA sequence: TGCAGCGCTGGGAGGGGCTCGAACACTGAAGCTTTCTTT.

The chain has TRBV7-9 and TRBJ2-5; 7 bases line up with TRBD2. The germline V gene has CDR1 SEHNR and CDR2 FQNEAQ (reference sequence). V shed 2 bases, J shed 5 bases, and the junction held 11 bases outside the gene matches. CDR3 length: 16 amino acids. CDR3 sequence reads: CASSLNGAGPRETQYF. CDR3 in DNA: TGTGCCAGCAGCTTAAACGGAGCGGGGCCCCGGGAGACCCAGTACTTC.

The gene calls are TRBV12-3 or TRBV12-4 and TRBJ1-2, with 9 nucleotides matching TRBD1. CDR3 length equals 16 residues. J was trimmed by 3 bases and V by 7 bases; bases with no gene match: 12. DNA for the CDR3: TGTGCCAGCACCCTAGGAGGACAGGGGATCTACTATGGCTACACCTTC. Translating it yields CASTLGGQGIYYGYTF.

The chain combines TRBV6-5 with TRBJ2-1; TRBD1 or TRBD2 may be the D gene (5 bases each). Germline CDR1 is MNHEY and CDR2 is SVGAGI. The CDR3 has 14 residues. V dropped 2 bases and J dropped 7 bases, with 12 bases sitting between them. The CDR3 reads CASSYGGPVNEQFF. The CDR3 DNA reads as TGTGCCAGCAGTTACGGGGGACCGGTGAATGAGCAGTTCTTC.

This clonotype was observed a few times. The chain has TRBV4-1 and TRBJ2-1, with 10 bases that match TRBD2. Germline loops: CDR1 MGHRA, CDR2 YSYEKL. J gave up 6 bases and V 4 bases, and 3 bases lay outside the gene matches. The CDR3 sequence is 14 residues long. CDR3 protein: CASSRAGGPNEQFF. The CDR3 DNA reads TGCGCCAGCAGCCGAGCGGGGGGGCCCAATGAGCAGTTCTTC.

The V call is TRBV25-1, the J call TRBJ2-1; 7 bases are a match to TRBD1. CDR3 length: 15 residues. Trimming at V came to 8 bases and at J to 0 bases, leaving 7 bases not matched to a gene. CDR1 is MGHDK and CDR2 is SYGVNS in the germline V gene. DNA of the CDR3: TGTGCCAGCGACTTAGGGGACAGCTCCTACAATGAGCAGTTCTTC. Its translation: CASDLGDSSYNEQFF.

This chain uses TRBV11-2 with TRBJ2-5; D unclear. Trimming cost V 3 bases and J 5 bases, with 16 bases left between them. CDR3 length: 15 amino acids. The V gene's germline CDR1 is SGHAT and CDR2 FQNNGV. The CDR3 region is CASSFQFGLLETQYF. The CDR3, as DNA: TGTGCCAGCAGCTTCCAATTTGGGCTTTTGGAGACCCAGTACTTC.

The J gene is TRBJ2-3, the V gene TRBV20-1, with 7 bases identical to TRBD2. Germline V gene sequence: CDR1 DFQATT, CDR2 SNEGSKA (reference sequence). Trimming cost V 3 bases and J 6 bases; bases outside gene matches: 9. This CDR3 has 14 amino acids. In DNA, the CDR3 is TGCAGTGCTAGTGGGGGGGGTTGGGCGGATACGCAGTATTTT. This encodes CSASGGGWADTQYF.

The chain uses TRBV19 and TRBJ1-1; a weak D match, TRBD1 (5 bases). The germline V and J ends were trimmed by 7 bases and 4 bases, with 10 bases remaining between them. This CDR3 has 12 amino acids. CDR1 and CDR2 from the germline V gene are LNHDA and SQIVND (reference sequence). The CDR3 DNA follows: TGTGCCAGTACCACAGGACTCACTGAAGCTTTCTTT. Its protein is CASTTGLTEAFF.

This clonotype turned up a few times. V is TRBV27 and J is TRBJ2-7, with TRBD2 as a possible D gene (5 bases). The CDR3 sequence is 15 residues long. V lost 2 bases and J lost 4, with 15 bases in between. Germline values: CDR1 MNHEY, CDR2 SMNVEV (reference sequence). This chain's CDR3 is CASSLDGVGWYEQYF. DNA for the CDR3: TGTGCCAGCAGTTTAGACGGGGTAGGCTGGTACGAGCAGTACTTC.

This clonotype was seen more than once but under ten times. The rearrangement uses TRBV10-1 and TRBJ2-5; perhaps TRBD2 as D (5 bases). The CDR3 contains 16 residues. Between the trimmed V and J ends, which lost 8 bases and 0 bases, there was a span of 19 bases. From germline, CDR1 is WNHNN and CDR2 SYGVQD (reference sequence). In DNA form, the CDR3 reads TGCGCCAGCCGATTATCCGCAGAGGGTTACCAAGAGACCCAGTACTTC. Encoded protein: CASRLSAEGYQETQYF.

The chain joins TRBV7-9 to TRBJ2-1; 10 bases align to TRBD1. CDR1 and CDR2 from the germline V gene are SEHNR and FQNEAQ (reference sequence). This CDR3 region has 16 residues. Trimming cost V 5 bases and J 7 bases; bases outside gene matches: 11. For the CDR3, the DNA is TGTGCCAGCAGCCAAGGGACAGGGGATGCAGGGAATGAGCAGTTCTTC. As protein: CASSQGTGDAGNEQFF.

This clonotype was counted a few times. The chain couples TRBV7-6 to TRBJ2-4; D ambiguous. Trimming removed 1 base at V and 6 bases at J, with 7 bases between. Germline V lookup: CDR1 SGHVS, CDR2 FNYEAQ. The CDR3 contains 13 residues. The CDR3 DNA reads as TGTGCCAGCAGCTTAGAAAGTGGAAACATTCAGTACTTC. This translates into CASSLESGNIQYF.

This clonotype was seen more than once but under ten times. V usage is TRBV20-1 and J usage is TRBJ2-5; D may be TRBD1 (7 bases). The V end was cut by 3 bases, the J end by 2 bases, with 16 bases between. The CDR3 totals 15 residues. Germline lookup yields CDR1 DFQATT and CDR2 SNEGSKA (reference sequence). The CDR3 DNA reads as TGCAGTGCTAGGCCCCAGGGGGGAAATCAAGAGACCCAGTACTTC. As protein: CSARPQGGNQETQYF.